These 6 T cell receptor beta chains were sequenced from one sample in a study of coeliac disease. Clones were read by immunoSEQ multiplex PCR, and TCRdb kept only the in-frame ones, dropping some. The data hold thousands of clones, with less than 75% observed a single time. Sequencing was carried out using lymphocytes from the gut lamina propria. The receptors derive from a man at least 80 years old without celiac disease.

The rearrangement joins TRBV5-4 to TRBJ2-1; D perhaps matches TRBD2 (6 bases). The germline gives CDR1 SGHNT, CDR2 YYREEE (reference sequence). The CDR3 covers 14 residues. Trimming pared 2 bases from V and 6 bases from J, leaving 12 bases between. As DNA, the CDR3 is TGTGCCAGCAGCTTACCGGGAGCGGGCAATGAGCAGTTCTTC. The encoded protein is CASSLPGAGNEQFF.

CDR3 sequence reads: CASSRDRGHYGYTF. As DNA, the CDR3 is TGTGCCAGCTCCCGGGACAGGGGGCACTATGGCTACACCTTC. The rearrangement uses TRBV7-2 and TRBJ1-2; TRBD1 matches 12 bases. The CDR3 consists of 14 residues. The germline gives CDR1 SGHTA, CDR2 FQGNSA. V lost 8 bases to trimming and J lost 3 bases; unmatched junction nucleotides: 4. Looking up the rest from reference TRBV7-2 and TRBJ1-2 gives the full variable domain: GAGVSQSPSNKVTEKGKDVELRCDPISGHTALYWYRQSLGQGLEFLIYFQGNSAPDKSGLPSDRFSAERTGGSVSTLTIQRTQQEDSAVYLCASSRDRGHYGYTFGSGTRLTVV.

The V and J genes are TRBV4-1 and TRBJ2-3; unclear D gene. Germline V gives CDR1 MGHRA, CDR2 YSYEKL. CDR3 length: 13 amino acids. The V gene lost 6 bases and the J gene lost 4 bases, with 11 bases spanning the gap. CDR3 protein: CASRTPSADTQYF. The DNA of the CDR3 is TGCGCCAGCAGGACACCCTCGGCAGATACGCAGTATTTT.

CDR3 region: CASTPGQGDYEQYF. DNA for the CDR3: TGTGCCAGCACCCCGGGACAGGGTGATTACGAGCAGTACTTC. This chain links TRBV5-4 with TRBJ2-7, with TRBD1 matching over 9 bases. CDR3 length: 14 amino acids. V lost 6 bases and J lost 4; bases outside the gene matches: 8. Germline CDR1 and CDR2: SGHNT and YYREEE (reference sequence).

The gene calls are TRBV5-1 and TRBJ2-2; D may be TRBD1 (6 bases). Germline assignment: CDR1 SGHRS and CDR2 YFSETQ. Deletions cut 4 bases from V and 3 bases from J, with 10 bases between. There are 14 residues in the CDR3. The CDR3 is CASSLTGDTGELFF. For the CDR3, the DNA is TGCGCCAGCAGCCTGACAGGAGACACCGGGGAGCTGTTTTTT.

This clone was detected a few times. The CDR3 reads CASTRDRGEKLFF. DNA for the CDR3: TGTGCCAGTACCCGGGACAGGGGGGAAAAACTGTTTTTT. V usage is TRBV19 and J usage is TRBJ1-4, with 11 positions matching TRBD1. V lost 7 bases and J lost 8; bases outside the gene matches: 3. Germline V gives CDR1 LNHDA, CDR2 SQIVND (reference sequence). The CDR3 runs 13 residues. Full variable domain (missing parts from reference TRBV19 and TRBJ1-4): DGGITQSPKYLFRKEGQNVTLSCEQNLNHDAMYWYRQDPGQGLRLIYYSQIVNDFQKGDIAEGYSVSREKKESFPLTVTSAQKNPTAFYLCASTRDRGEKLFFGSGTQLSVL.